The clone carrying this T cell receptor (beta chain) was seen at least ten times. The antigen is not known. The sample originates from a study of a mutant IDH1 vaccine in newly diagnosed glioma. The method was immunoSEQ multiplex PCR; TCRdb's version includes in-frame clones alone and lacks a portion of them. The table shows about 60,000 clones, with 84% occurring only once. The CDR3 spans 15 residues. Germline V lookup: CDR1 MRHNA, CDR2 SNTAGT. V lost 6 bases and J lost 6; bases outside the gene matches: 8. Time point here: week 11, during vaccination. In every dose of vaccine, 300 ug of mutant IDH1 20-mer peptide was given alongside topical imiquimod. Astrocytomas found in donors were new, WHO grade 3 or 4, IDH1-mutant and ATRX-lost.

This chain links TRBV6-4 with TRBJ2-1; 10 bases are a match to TRBD2. The clonotype comes from a woman aged 50 to 65 with glioma. Sequences were derived from PBMCs, sampled from a glioma patient whose treatment included an IDH1 peptide vaccine. CDR3 in DNA: TGTGCCAGCAGCTCTAATAGCGGGGGGAGCAATGAGCAGTTCTTC. Protein product: CASSSNSGGSNEQFF.